One and the same sample provided the 28 T cell receptor beta chains below, sequenced in a study of blood T cell repertoires in COVID-19 (TCRdb year 2020). Receptor libraries were prepared by the immunoSEQ multiplex PCR assay. In TCRdb, the immuneACCESS table is reduced to in-frame sequences with V and J assigned. These tables do not hold every clone; where another copy was compared, an unresolved V gene accounts for under half, and the others remain unexplained. Within this sample are roughly 230,000 clones, with 70% to 85% of them counted one time only. 3% to 4% of the sample rests with the top ten. The sample taken for sequencing was PBMCs or T cells enriched from blood (not recorded which). Every receptor here comes from a woman between 55 and 75 years old who had recovered from COVID-19.

The chain links TRBV7-2 to TRBJ1-4; 9 nucleotides line up with TRBD1. The CDR3 has 15 residues. V shed 5 bases and J 0 bases; nucleotides not matched to a gene: 1. The germline gives CDR1 SGHTA, CDR2 FQGNSA. The CDR3 DNA follows: TGTGCCAGCAGCCGGACAGGGGCAACTAATGAAAAACTGTTTTTT. Encoded protein: CASSRTGATNEKLFF.

J is TRBJ2-1 and V is TRBV7-2, with D possibly matching TRBD2 (6 bases). This CDR3 comprises 15 residues. V lost 1 base, J lost 3 bases, and 10 bases lay in between. The V gene's germline CDR1 is SGHTA and CDR2 FQGNSA. The CDR3 loop is CASSLGGRYYNEQFF. The CDR3 DNA reads as TGTGCCAGCAGCTTAGGGGGGAGGTACTACAATGAGCAGTTCTTC.

V gene TRBV7-8 combines with J gene TRBJ1-6; possibly TRBD1 for D (6 bases). The CDR3 sequence is 16 residues long. V was pared by 4 bases and J by 0 bases, with 10 bases between. Looked up from germline, CDR1 is SGHVS and CDR2 is FQNEAQ. The chain's CDR3 is CASSWDTGSYNSPLHF. In DNA, the CDR3 is TGTGCCAGCAGCTGGGACACCGGCTCCTATAATTCACCCCTCCACTTT.

This chain connects TRBV5-6 to TRBJ2-1, with a weak D call TRBD2 (6 bases). The germline gives CDR1 SGHDT, CDR2 YYEEEE. V shed 1 base and J shed 5 bases, with 16 bases lying between them. The CDR3 consists of 16 residues. CDR3 loop: CASSLHRTTKDNEQFF. DNA for the CDR3: TGTGCCAGCAGCTTGCATCGGACTACCAAGGACAATGAGCAGTTCTTC.

The chain recombines TRBV9 with TRBJ1-2, with 9 bases aligning to TRBD1. Germline assignment: CDR1 SGDLS and CDR2 YYNGEE. Trimming at V came to 2 bases and at J to 7 bases, leaving 9 bases not matched to a gene. The CDR3 loop spans 15 amino acids. CDR3 amino acids: CASSVSGDRAGGYTF. CDR3 nucleotides: TGTGCCAGCAGCGTTAGTGGGGACAGGGCGGGTGGCTACACCTTC.

The gene calls are TRBV6-5 and TRBJ2-7; no firm D call. The CDR3 length is 13 residues. V gave up 7 bases and J gave up 2 bases, with 12 bases separating them. Germline CDR1 MNHEY, CDR2 SVGAGI. The DNA for the CDR3 is TGTGCCAGCACAGATGTAGCTCCCTACGAGCAGTACTTC. It encodes CASTDVAPYEQYF.

This sequence joins TRBV7-2 and TRBJ1-3; D possibly corresponds to TRBD1 (5 bases). From germline, CDR1 is SGHTA and CDR2 FQGNSA. V lost 1 base and J lost 7, with 17 bases in between. This CDR3 has 16 amino acids. This CDR3 reads CASSLGSYRGRNTIYF. Written as DNA, the CDR3 is TGTGCCAGCAGCTTAGGATCGTACCGGGGGAGGAACACCATATATTTT.

The V gene is TRBV6-4, the J gene TRBJ2-1; D gene unclear. Looked up from germline, CDR1 is MRHNA and CDR2 is SNTAGT. Between the trimmed V and J ends, which lost 3 bases and 9 bases, there was a span of 15 bases. The CDR3 has 14 residues. CDR3 DNA: TGTGCCAGCAGTGATCCACGCCTTAGCCTTGAGCAGTTCTTC. This sequence encodes CASSDPRLSLEQFF.

The chain employs TRBV5-1 and TRBJ1-1; D is ambiguous. Germline assignment: CDR1 SGHRS and CDR2 YFSETQ. Trimming took 4 bases from V and 4 from J, leaving 11 bases between them. The CDR3 length is 13 residues. CDR3 DNA sequence: TGCGCCAGCAGCCCCAATACTGGCACTGAAGCTTTCTTT. Translating it yields CASSPNTGTEAFF.

This clone has just a few counts. This chain joins TRBV6-5 and TRBJ1-3; 8 nucleotides agree with TRBD1. Per germline, CDR1 MNHEY and CDR2 SVGAGI. Trimming cost V 7 bases and J 3 bases; bases outside gene matches: 5. The CDR3 is made up of 14 amino acids. The chain's CDR3 is CASNPGTGGNTIYF. The CDR3 nucleotides are TGTGCCAGCAATCCAGGGACAGGTGGAAACACCATATATTTT.

The chain links TRBV4-2 to TRBJ1-4, with D maybe TRBD1 (6 bases). Germline loops: CDR1 LGHNA, CDR2 YNFKEQ. V gave up 0 bases and J gave up 2 bases, with 10 bases separating them. This CDR3 spans 16 amino acids. CDR3 sequence (DNA): TGTGCCAGCAGCCAAGATCAACAGGGCACTAATGAAAAACTGTTTTTT. This sequence encodes CASSQDQQGTNEKLFF.

The chain uses TRBV18 and TRBJ2-1; 12 bases align to TRBD1. Germline V CDR1 and CDR2: KGHSH, LQKENI. This CDR3 is 14 amino acids long. Trimming at V came to 4 bases and at J to 7 bases, leaving 2 bases not matched to a gene. CDR3 nucleotide sequence: TGTGCCAGCTCACGGGACAGGGGGCTTAATGAGCAGTTCTTC. This codes for CASSRDRGLNEQFF.

J is TRBJ1-2 and V is TRBV2, with 9 bases that match TRBD1. CDR3 length equals 15 residues. Trimming cost V 5 bases and J 8 bases; bases outside gene matches: 12. Germline values: CDR1 SNHLY, CDR2 FYNNEI. The CDR3 coding sequence is TGTGCCAGCAGTCCGGGACAGGGAGCCATTTCCGGCTACACCTTC. Its translation is CASSPGQGAISGYTF.

The chain recombines TRBV11-2 with TRBJ1-1; D not certain. Germline V gene sequence: CDR1 SGHAT, CDR2 FQNNGV. Trimming removed 5 bases from V and 1 base from J, with 11 bases in between. The CDR3 extends over 14 amino acids. This CDR3 reads CASSPGVSNTEAFF. In DNA, the CDR3 is TGTGCCAGCAGCCCCGGGGTTTCGAACACTGAAGCTTTCTTT.

V is TRBV19 and J is TRBJ1-2, with TRBD1 identical over 12 bases. CDR3 length equals 14 residues. The germline gives CDR1 LNHDA, CDR2 SQIVND (reference sequence). The V and J ends lost 5 bases and 7 bases, in that order; junction bases with no gene match: 5. The CDR3 coding sequence is TGTGCCAGTAGTCCGGGACAGGGGGCCGGTGGCTACACCTTC. Amino acids: CASSPGQGAGGYTF.

V usage is TRBV7-6 and J usage is TRBJ2-3; 13 bases are a match to TRBD2. The CDR3 has 16 residues. The germline V gene has CDR1 SGHVS and CDR2 FNYEAQ. After removal of 5 bases from V and 8 bases from J, the junction contained 10 bases not matched to a gene. The CDR3 here is CASSPTSGRARATQYF. In DNA form, the CDR3 reads TGTGCCAGCAGCCCTACTAGCGGGAGGGCCCGCGCTACGCAGTATTTT.

Here the CDR3 DNA reads TGTGCCAGCAGTTTATCGGATCGACTAGAAGCTTTCTTT. Its protein product is CASSLSDRLEAFF. The gene calls are TRBV28 and TRBJ1-1; no reliable D call. V lost 1 base to trimming and J lost 8 bases, with 11 bases between them. The CDR3 spans 13 residues. Per germline, CDR1 MDHEN and CDR2 SYDVKM.

The gene calls are TRBV19 and TRBJ1-5; 7 bases line up with TRBD1. The CDR3 covers 14 residues. Germline V gives CDR1 LNHDA, CDR2 SQIVND (reference sequence). V lost 5 bases, J lost 5 bases, and 6 bases stayed unmatched. As DNA, the CDR3 is TGTGCCAGTAGTGTCAGACAGGGAGATCAGCCCCAGCATTTT. Residues: CASSVRQGDQPQHF. The complete variable domain, with remaining parts taken from reference TRBV19 and TRBJ1-5, reads DGGITQSPKYLFRKEGQNVTLSCEQNLNHDAMYWYRQDPGQGLRLIYYSQIVNDFQKGDIAEGYSVSREKKESFPLTVTSAQKNPTAFYLCASSVRQGDQPQHFGDGTRLSIL.

V gene TRBV19 combines with J gene TRBJ2-1; 7 positions match TRBD1. Germline CDR1 and CDR2: LNHDA and SQIVND (reference sequence). CDR3 length equals 13 residues. The junction had 3 bases not matched to a gene; V was cut back by 5 bases and J by 5 bases. The CDR3 reads CASSSGGDNEQFF. CDR3 bases: TGTGCCAGTAGTTCAGGGGGTGACAATGAGCAGTTCTTC.

The chain combines TRBV5-4 with TRBJ1-5, with 7 positions matching TRBD1. V shed 0 bases, J shed 7 bases, and the junction held 1 base outside the gene matches. CDR1 is SGHNT, CDR2 YYREEE, per germline (reference sequence). CDR3 length: 13 amino acids. CDR3 nucleotides: TGTGCCAGCAGCTTGGAGGGGGCCCAGCCCCAGCATTTT. This translates into CASSLEGAQPQHF.

This chain joins TRBV10-2 and TRBJ1-1, with a tentative D call TRBD1 (5 bases). The CDR3 spans 14 residues. Germline assignment: CDR1 WSHSY and CDR2 SAAADI. Between the trimmed V and J ends, which lost 9 bases and 2 bases, there was a span of 16 bases. The CDR3, as DNA: TGCGCCAGTACAAGGACATCACCTAACACTGAAGCTTTCTTT. Protein product: CASTRTSPNTEAFF.

V usage is TRBV27 and J usage is TRBJ2-7; 9 bases line up with TRBD1. CDR3 length: 14 amino acids. Per germline, CDR1 MNHEY and CDR2 SMNVEV (reference sequence). V lost 3 bases and J lost 2; bases outside the gene matches: 2. The CDR3 DNA follows: TGTGCCAGCAGTTTTGGGGACAGGGCCTACGAGCAGTACTTC. This translates into CASSFGDRAYEQYF.

The chain links TRBV4-1 to TRBJ2-2; D might be TRBD1 (5 bases). This CDR3 is built from 15 residues. Trimming removed 1 base from V and 2 bases from J, with 8 bases in between. Germline loops: CDR1 MGHRA, CDR2 YSYEKL. CDR3 in DNA: TGCGCCAGCAGCCAAGGACAGATAAACACCGGGGAGCTGTTTTTT. Amino acid sequence: CASSQGQINTGELFF.

The chain joins TRBV7-2 to TRBJ2-7; TRBD2 matches 9 bases. The CDR3 is made up of 16 amino acids. V lost 2 bases to trimming and J lost 2 bases; unmatched junction nucleotides: 7. Germline lookup yields CDR1 SGHTA and CDR2 FQGNSA. CDR3 sequence reads: CASSLISGGAPYEQYF. The CDR3 DNA sequence: TGTGCCAGCAGCTTAATTAGCGGGGGCGCTCCCTACGAGCAGTACTTC. Complete variable domain (other parts from reference TRBV7-2 and TRBJ2-7): GAGVSQSPSNKVTEKGKDVELRCDPISGHTALYWYRQSLGQGLEFLIYFQGNSAPDKSGLPSDRFSAERTGGSVSTLTIQRTQQEDSAVYLCASSLISGGAPYEQYFGPGTRLTVT.

The chain combines TRBV21-1 with TRBJ1-5; the tabulated D call, TRBD1, remains unverified against the DNA. TRBV21-1 corresponds to a pseudogene. This CDR3 has 17 amino acids. The CDR3 spells CASRSRDRSGGNQPQHF. The CDR3 nucleotides are TGTGCCAGCAGGTCCCGGGACAGGTCCGGTGGCAATCAGCCCCAGCATTTT.

The chain carries TRBV5-5 and TRBJ1-2; tentatively, D is TRBD1 (6 bases). CDR1 and CDR2 (germline): SGHKS, YYEKEE (reference sequence). CDR3 length equals 15 residues. V lost 1 base and J lost 4, with 14 bases in between. The CDR3 DNA follows: TGTGCCAGCAGCTTGACCTTCGGACAGTTCTATGGCTACACCTTC. Its protein product is CASSLTFGQFYGYTF.

This chain joins TRBV5-6 and TRBJ2-7; D unresolved. This CDR3 has 12 amino acids. Trimming took off 0 bases at V and 4 bases at J, with 5 bases between the two ends. Germline loops: CDR1 SGHDT, CDR2 YYEEEE. CDR3 residues: CASSLGLYEQYF. The DNA for the CDR3 is TGTGCCAGCAGCTTGGGGCTGTACGAGCAGTACTTC. Combining the CDR3 with reference TRBV5-6 and TRBJ2-7 gives the whole variable domain DAGVTQSPTHLIKTRGQQVTLRCSPKSGHDTVSWYQQALGQGPQFIFQYYEEEERQRGNFPDRFSGHQFPNYSSELNVNALLLGDSALYLCASSLGLYEQYFGPGTRLTVT.

The chain has TRBV19 and TRBJ2-2; maybe TRBD2 (6 bases). V lost 6 bases to trimming and J lost 0 bases, with 11 bases between them. The germline gives CDR1 LNHDA, CDR2 SQIVND (reference sequence). The length of the CDR3 is 15 residues. The CDR3 sequence is CASRMSGANTGELFF. The CDR3 region has the DNA TGTGCCAGTAGAATGTCGGGGGCGAACACCGGGGAGCTGTTTTTT.